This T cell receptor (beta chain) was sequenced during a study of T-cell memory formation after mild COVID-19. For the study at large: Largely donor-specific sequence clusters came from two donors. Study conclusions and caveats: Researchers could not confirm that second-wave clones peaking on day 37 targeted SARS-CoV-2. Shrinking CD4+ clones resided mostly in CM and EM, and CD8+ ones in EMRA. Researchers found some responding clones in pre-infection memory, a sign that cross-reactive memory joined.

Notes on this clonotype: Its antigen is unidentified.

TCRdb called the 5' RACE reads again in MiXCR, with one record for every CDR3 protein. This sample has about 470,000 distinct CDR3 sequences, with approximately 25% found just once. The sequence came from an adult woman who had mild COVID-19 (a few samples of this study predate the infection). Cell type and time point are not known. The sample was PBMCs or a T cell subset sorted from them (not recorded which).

CDR3 DNA sequence: TGTGCCAGCAGCTTAGATGTGGTCTATGGCTACACCTTC. This codes for CASSLDVVYGYTF. The chain recombines TRBV7-9 with TRBJ1-2; unclear D gene. Germline values: CDR1 SEHNR, CDR2 FQNEAQ (reference sequence). V gave up 1 base and J gave up 4 bases, with 7 bases separating them. The CDR3 is 13 amino acids.